The clone carrying this TCR beta chain is categorized as medium-sized. What it binds is not known. In the study's own analysis: Construction of a distant-metastasis classifier for papillary thyroid cancer relied on CDR3 differences across clinicopathological groups. MiXCR re-clonotyped the PCR reads for TCRdb. These V and J calls rely on TCRdb rather than the paper's analysis. This table has about 16,000 clones, 15% to 17% appearing once. The data were obtained in a study of metastatic and nonmetastatic thyroid tumors. Across the study: Where malignant and benign thyroid patients were concerned, repertoires were compared across blood and tumor or nodule tissue. General study findings and limits: TCR beta diversity was reportedly significantly higher in malignant thyroid tumors than benign nodules, in blood and tumor.

There were no patients who had received any treatment before thyroid surgery. Sample: blood. The source of this sequence is a female donor with papillary thyroid cancer or a benign thyroid nodule (not recorded which). Some clones in this sample may be carry-over from other donors' samples.

The chain's CDR3 is CASSLEAYNTGELFF. DNA of the CDR3: TGCGCCAGCAGCTTGGAGGCATATAACACCGGGGAGCTGTTTTTT. The V and J genes are TRBV5-1 and TRBJ2-2, with D uncertain. Germline V gene lookup returns CDR1 SGHRS and CDR2 YFSETQ. V shed 0 bases and J shed 2 bases, with 8 bases lying between them. The CDR3 is 15 residues long.